These 18 T cell receptor beta chains were sequenced from one sample in a study of OX40 agonist ivuxolimab in advanced cancers. The data were produced by immunoSEQ multiplex PCR, yet TCRdb's version contains in-frame clones alone and is incomplete. The profile covers tens of thousands of clones, with around nine tenths appearing a single time and less than 0.75% taken by the ten largest. The source material was CD4+ or CD8+ T cells sorted from blood, sampled in a trial of the OX40 agonist ivuxolimab. These receptors were obtained from an adult with an advanced solid tumor such as melanoma, head and neck, liver or kidney cancer.

The rearrangement uses TRBV4-1 and TRBJ1-2; 7 bases line up with TRBD1. V dropped 0 bases and J dropped 4; count of bases not matched to a gene: 11. From germline, CDR1 is MGHRA and CDR2 YSYEKL. CDR3 length equals 17 residues. CDR3 sequence reads: CASSQEWQGGLGYGYTF. The CDR3 DNA reads as TGCGCCAGCAGCCAAGAATGGCAGGGGGGCCTGGGCTATGGCTACACCTTC.

This clone has just a few counts. The chain uses TRBV6-6 and TRBJ2-5, with D unresolved. Trimming shortened V by 2 bases and J by 3 bases, and 1 base separated the two germline ends. The germline V gene has CDR1 MNHNY and CDR2 SVGAGI (reference sequence). This CDR3 comprises 11 residues. The CDR3 is CASSYEETQYF. The CDR3 DNA sequence: TGTGCCAGCAGTTACGAAGAGACCCAGTACTTC.

The chain couples TRBV5-1 to TRBJ1-2; D gene uncertain. Germline CDR1 and CDR2: SGHRS and YFSETQ. This CDR3 spans 13 amino acids. The V gene lost 0 bases and the J gene lost 8 bases, with 11 bases spanning the gap. The CDR3 loop is CASSLEQPGGYTF. The DNA for the CDR3 is TGCGCCAGCAGCTTGGAACAGCCTGGGGGCTACACCTTC.

The V and J genes are TRBV29-1 and TRBJ1-1; D perhaps matches TRBD1 (5 bases). CDR1 SQVTM and CDR2 ANQGSEA come from the germline V gene. Trimming cost V 7 bases and J 1 base, with 16 bases left between them. This CDR3 contains 14 residues. CDR3 nucleotide sequence: TGCAGCGCTGGTGGGGGGGTTCCGAACACTGAAGCTTTCTTT. This encodes CSAGGGVPNTEAFF.

The gene calls are TRBV28 and TRBJ2-5; 15 positions match TRBD2. The germline V gene encodes CDR1 MDHEN and CDR2 SYDVKM. V shed 4 bases and J 4 bases; nucleotides not matched to a gene: 13. The CDR3 consists of 19 residues. CDR3 in DNA: TGTGCCAGCAGTTCACTGGGACTAGCGGGAGGTCCAGGGGGAGAGACCCAGTACTTC. This encodes CASSSLGLAGGPGGETQYF.

V gene TRBV5-4 combines with J gene TRBJ1-5; possibly TRBD1 for D (6 bases). The V end lost 1 base, the J end lost 7 bases, and 9 bases lay between the germline ends. CDR1 is SGHNT, CDR2 YYREEE, per germline (reference sequence). The CDR3 has 13 residues. The CDR3 DNA sequence: TGTGCCAGCAGCTTGCAGGGGCAGCAGCCCCAGCATTTT. Protein product: CASSLQGQQPQHF. Full variable domain (remainder filled in from reference TRBV5-4 and TRBJ1-5): ETGVTQSPTHLIKTRGQQVTLRCSSQSGHNTVSWYQQALGQGPQFIFQYYREEENGRGNFPPRFSGLQFPNYSSELNVNALELDDSALYLCASSLQGQQPQHFGDGTRLSIL.

V is TRBV30 and J is TRBJ2-2; D is unclear. Looked up from germline, CDR1 is GTSNPN and CDR2 is SVGIG (reference sequence). V was shortened by 5 bases and J by 0 bases, with 10 bases between the two germline ends. This CDR3 region has 14 residues. In nucleotides, the CDR3 is TGTGCCTGGCCTGGACGGACGAACACCGGGGAGCTGTTTTTT. Translation: CAWPGRTNTGELFF.

This clone was recorded once. The gene calls are TRBV5-1 and TRBJ2-2, with 9 bases matching TRBD2. V was clipped by 0 bases and J by 7 bases; unmatched bases: 10. Germline V gene sequence: CDR1 SGHRS, CDR2 YFSETQ. This CDR3 is 17 amino acids long. The chain's CDR3 is CASSLASSGIMDGELFF. The CDR3 bases are TGCGCCAGCAGCTTGGCTTCTAGCGGGATCATGGACGGGGAGCTGTTTTTT.

This chain uses TRBV28 with TRBJ2-7; a weak D match, TRBD2 (5 bases). Germline loops: CDR1 MDHEN, CDR2 SYDVKM. V was cut by 6 bases and J by 2 bases, with 11 bases left in between. CDR3 length: 13 residues. The CDR3 sequence: CASSQRLPYEQYF. CDR3 sequence (DNA): TGTGCCAGCAGCCAGCGGCTACCCTACGAGCAGTACTTC.

The genes are TRBV2 and TRBJ2-7; D gene ambiguous. Germline loops: CDR1 SNHLY, CDR2 FYNNEI. The V end lost 4 bases, the J end lost 2 bases, and 9 bases lay between the germline ends. The CDR3 is 13 amino acids. The DNA of the CDR3 is TGTGCCAGCAGTGGGGGTTTAACCTACGAGCAGTACTTC. Amino acid sequence: CASSGGLTYEQYF.

This clone was counted a few times. The genes are TRBV7-9 and TRBJ2-7; D unresolved. The CDR3 is made up of 13 amino acids. The ends were cut back, 0 bases at V and 1 base at J, with 4 bases in the middle. Germline assignment: CDR1 SEHNR and CDR2 FQNEAQ (reference sequence). This chain's CDR3 is CASSLAGSYEQYF. The DNA of the CDR3 is TGTGCCAGCAGCTTAGCAGGGTCCTACGAGCAGTACTTC.

The J gene is TRBJ2-6, the V gene TRBV19; 10 bases are a match to TRBD1. The germline V gene encodes CDR1 LNHDA and CDR2 SQIVND (reference sequence). V lost 8 bases to trimming and J lost 0 bases; unmatched junction nucleotides: 1. The CDR3 contains 15 residues. The CDR3 reads CASGDRGSGANVLTF. DNA for the CDR3: TGTGCCAGTGGGGACAGGGGCTCTGGGGCCAACGTCCTGACTTTC.

V is TRBV7-8 and J is TRBJ2-1, with 11 bases identical to TRBD2. V lost 1 base to trimming and J lost 9 bases; unmatched junction nucleotides: 2. This CDR3 has 14 residues. Germline V gives CDR1 SGHVS, CDR2 FQNEAQ. The CDR3 nucleotides are TGTGCCAGCAGCTTAGTACTAGCGGGAGTTGAGCAGTTCTTC. Residues: CASSLVLAGVEQFF.

The V gene is TRBV4-1, the J gene TRBJ2-7; 9 bases match TRBD2. CDR1 is MGHRA and CDR2 is YSYEKL in the germline V gene. The CDR3 extends over 15 amino acids. The V segment lost 1 base and the J segment 7 bases; nucleotides outside the gene matches: 8. CDR3 nucleotide sequence: TGCGCCAGCAGCCAAGCGGGCGGGAGGGAGGGAGAGCAGTACTTC. As protein: CASSQAGGREGEQYF.

This chain uses TRBV27 with TRBJ2-7, with 13 bases aligning to TRBD2. Germline V CDR1 and CDR2: MNHEY, SMNVEV (reference sequence). The trim removed 6 bases at V and 7 bases at J, leaving 15 bases unmatched. The CDR3 has 17 amino acids. Here the CDR3 DNA reads TGTGCCAGCAGAACCCTGGGGACTAGCGGGATCCTACGGGAGCAGTACTTC. This encodes CASRTLGTSGILREQYF.

The V and J genes are TRBV30 and TRBJ1-2; D unclear. This CDR3 is 17 amino acids long. Per the germline V gene, CDR1 is GTSNPN and CDR2 is SVGIG (reference sequence). The germline V and J ends were trimmed by 1 base and 0 bases, with 18 bases remaining between them. The CDR3 nucleotides are TGTGCCTGGAGTGGCTCCAAAGGACCGATAGCTAACTATGGCTACACCTTC. Its protein product is CAWSGSKGPIANYGYTF.

The chain has TRBV5-4 and TRBJ1-1, with D tentatively TRBD1 (5 bases). Trimming pared 4 bases from V and 4 bases from J, leaving 11 bases between. Germline loops: CDR1 SGHNT, CDR2 YYREEE (reference sequence). CDR3 length equals 13 residues. The CDR3 DNA reads as TGTGCCAGCAGCCCCGGGCAGGGCACTGAAGCTTTCTTT. It codes for CASSPGQGTEAFF.

This clone was recorded only once. V is TRBV6-1 and J is TRBJ1-3; D is unclear. Germline CDR1 is MNHNS and CDR2 is SASEGT. The CDR3 contains 15 residues. Trimming removed 0 bases from V and 1 base from J, with 7 bases in between. Here the CDR3 reads CASSEARGSGNTIYF. The CDR3 DNA sequence: TGTGCCAGCAGTGAAGCGCGTGGGTCTGGAAACACCATATATTTT.